The rows below give T cell receptor beta chains drawn from one sample of a study of PD-L1 blockade in urothelial cancer. The table came from immunoSEQ multiplex PCR; TCRdb's copy has only in-frame clones and leaves some out. This sample carries 75,000 to 90,000 clones, about 81% of them seen once, and the ten largest clones take more than 8%. The material sequenced was PBMCs, taken around atezolizumab (anti-PD-L1) treatment. The receptors stem from a man between 65 and 85 years old with urothelial cancer. Both conserved end residues are part of each CDR3. The order of the fields is V gene, J gene, D gene, clone size, CDR3 DNA, CDR3 protein. The D gene is left open where the match is weak. Size is stated for part of the rows, as once, few or many counts, or as a class when the clone is expanded.

TRBV5-1	TRBJ2-3	TRBD2	.	TGCGCCAGCATCCCGGGGAGCGGGAGGGAAGATACGCAGTATTTT	CASIPGSGREDTQYF
TRBV7-2	TRBJ1-4	.	.	TGTGCCAGCAGCATCAGGAGCAGGGGAGTTGAAAAACTGTTTTTT	CASSIRSRGVEKLFF
TRBV7-2	TRBJ2-2	TRBD2	.	TGTGCCAGCAGCTTAGTTGGACCCGGGACTACAAACACCGGGGAGCTGTTTTTT	CASSLVGPGTTNTGELFF
TRBV29-1	TRBJ1-6	.	.	TGCAGCGTTGGGGGGGATCGGGATTCACCCCTCCACTTT	CSVGGDRDSPLHF
TRBV7-2	TRBJ1-5	.	few	TGTGCCAGCAGCTTAGGGGGGGTAGGGCCCCAGCATTTT	CASSLGGVGPQHF
TRBV7-9	TRBJ2-5	.	.	TGTGCCAGCACCCTACTAGTACAGGAGACCCAGTACTTC	CASTLLVQETQYF
TRBV14	TRBJ2-2	.	.	TGTGCCAGCAGCCCACAGGCTTACATCGGGGAGCTGTTTTTT	CASSPQAYIGELFF
TRBV30	TRBJ1-1	.	.	TGTGCCTCATCTCAGGACAGGAACACTGAAGCTTTCTTT	CASSQDRNTEAFF
TRBV5-8	TRBJ1-4	.	.	TGTGCCAGCAGCTTGCTCCGTGAAAAACTGTTTTTT	CASSLLREKLFF
TRBV30	TRBJ2-7	.	.	TGTGCCTGGAGTGTACTGGAGGCCGGCTACGAGCAGTACTTC	CAWSVLEAGYEQYF
TRBV6-1	TRBJ1-5	TRBD1	.	TGTGCCAGCAGTGGCACAGGGGGAGGGGATCAGCCCCAGCATTTT	CASSGTGGGDQPQHF
TRBV10-3	TRBJ2-5	TRBD1	.	TGTGCCATCAGTGAGACAGGGGATGAGACCCAGTACTTC	CAISETGDETQYF
TRBV6-1	TRBJ1-1	.	.	TGTGCCAGCAAAGTGAACAAGAACACTGAAGCTTTCTTT	CASKVNKNTEAFF
TRBV5-1	TRBJ1-2	TRBD1	.	TGCGCCAGCAGCAAAGAGACAGGGAGGAATGGCTACACCTTC	CASSKETGRNGYTF
TRBV6-5	TRBJ2-1	TRBD1	.	TGTGCCAGCAGAGCTCGCCGAGACAGGGCTAATGAGCAGTTCTTC	CASRARRDRANEQFF
TRBV7-2	TRBJ2-3	.	.	TGTGCCAGCAGCTTACAACACACAGATACGCAGTATTTT	CASSLQHTDTQYF
TRBV10-3	TRBJ1-2	TRBD1	few	TGTGCCATCAGGGGGACAGGGGGCAAAAGTGGCTACACCTTC	CAIRGTGGKSGYTF
TRBV6-1	TRBJ2-3	TRBD2	.	TGTGCCAGCAGTGCGGGACTAGCGTCGGATACGCAGTATTTT	CASSAGLASDTQYF
TRBV5-6	TRBJ2-3	.	.	TGTGCCAGCAGCTCGGTGCGTCCCCCGCAGTATTTT	CASSSVRPPQYF
TRBV9	TRBJ1-2	.	few	TGTGCCAGCAGCGTCGCCTCTAGGGGGGGGATAGATGGCTACACCTTC	CASSVASRGGIDGYTF
TRBV7-8	TRBJ1-2	TRBD1	many	TGTGCCAGCAGCTCAGGGGGCAGCTATGGCTACACCTTC	CASSSGGSYGYTF
TRBV7-2	TRBJ1-1	.	.	TGTGCCAGCGGCCTAGACAGGAACACTGAAGCTTTCTTT	CASGLDRNTEAFF
TRBV19	TRBJ2-3	.	once	TGTGCCAGTTACGGGTCCGGCACAGATACGCAGTATTTT	CASYGSGTDTQYF
TRBV6-6	TRBJ1-1	TRBD1	.	TGTGCCAGCAGATGGACAGGGGCAGGGAACACTGAAGCTTTCTTT	CASRWTGAGNTEAFF
TRBV5-1	TRBJ1-4	.	.	TGCGCCAGCAGCTTTTTGGGGGGAGATGAAAAACTGTTTTTT	CASSFLGGDEKLFF
TRBV10-3	TRBJ1-4	TRBD1	.	TGTGCCATCAGTGACTCCCCCCCGGGACAGGGAAGTGAAAAACTGTTTTTT	CAISDSPPGQGSEKLFF
TRBV6-1	TRBJ1-6	.	.	TGTGCCAGCAGTGAAGTAAGGGGAAGCTCACCCCTCCACTTT	CASSEVRGSSPLHF
TRBV13	TRBJ1-2	TRBD1	.	TGTGCCAGCAGCTTTTATACAGGGGGGGGCGGCTACACCTTC	CASSFYTGGGGYTF
TRBV11-2	TRBJ2-5	TRBD2	.	TGTGCCAGCACCCCATGGGCGGGAGGGTCCCAAGAGACCCAGTACTTC	CASTPWAGGSQETQYF
TRBV18	TRBJ1-3	TRBD1	.	TGTGCCAGCTCACCCAGGGGGCTTGGAAACACCATATATTTT	CASSPRGLGNTIYF
TRBV5-5	TRBJ2-5	.	.	TGTGCCAGCAGCTCTACAGGGAGTATGCCGGAGACCCAGTACTTC	CASSSTGSMPETQYF
TRBV5-1	TRBJ2-3	.	.	TGCGCCAGCAGCAGGACGACGGCGGGGTTAGGGAGCACAGATACGCAGTATTTT	CASSRTTAGLGSTDTQYF
TRBV7-2	TRBJ1-5	.	once	TGTGCCAGCAGCTTAACCCGGGACCCGGGGGTGTCCCAGCATTTT	CASSLTRDPGVSQHF
TRBV7-2	TRBJ2-7	TRBD2	.	TGTGCCAGCAGCTTACCCTTACGCGGGAGGGCCGCCTACGAGCAGTACTTC	CASSLPLRGRAAYEQYF
TRBV7-8	TRBJ2-5	TRBD2	once	TGTGCCGGGGGGATTAGCGGGGTCAGCCAAGAGACCCAGTACTTC	CAGGISGVSQETQYF
TRBV9	TRBJ1-6	TRBD1	.	TGTGCCAGCAGCCCCGCGGCTAACAGGGGTAATTCACCCCTCCACTTT	CASSPAANRGNSPLHF
TRBV4-2	TRBJ2-1	TRBD2	.	TGTGCCAGCAGCCAAGGCCCAGCGGGGGGCTACAATGAGCAGTTCTTC	CASSQGPAGGYNEQFF
TRBV29-1	TRBJ2-1	TRBD2	.	TGCAGCGTCCCGACTAGCGGAGCCTACAATGAACAGTTCTTC	CSVPTSGAYNEQFF
TRBV19	TRBJ2-1	TRBD2	.	TGTGCCAGTAGTATTAGCGGGGGGGCTGTTCATGAGCAGTTCTTC	CASSISGGAVHEQFF
TRBV7-7	TRBJ2-5	TRBD1	once	TGTGCCAGCAGCCGGGACAGCCGGGAGACCCAGTACTTC	CASSRDSRETQYF
TRBV2	TRBJ2-1	TRBD1	.	TGTGCCAGCAGCTTAGACAGGGGAGGTTCGCATGAGCAGTTCTTC	CASSLDRGGSHEQFF
TRBV5-1	TRBJ2-2	.	.	TGCGCCAGCAGCTACAGGTCCAACACCGGGGAGCTGTTTTTT	CASSYRSNTGELFF
TRBV5-1	TRBJ2-5	TRBD1	.	TGCGCCAGCAGCATGGGACAGGGACAGGAGACCCAGTACTTC	CASSMGQGQETQYF
TRBV5-1	TRBJ1-2	TRBD1	.	TGCGCCAGCAGCTTGGACAGGGGGCCCGAGGATGGCTACACCTTC	CASSLDRGPEDGYTF
TRBV10-3	TRBJ2-7	TRBD1	.	TGTGCCATCAGTGATGGGACAGGGGAGTTCTCCTACGAGCAGTACTTC	CAISDGTGEFSYEQYF
TRBV19	TRBJ1-5	.	.	TGTGCCAGTAGGTGGGGCCGGAGCAATCAGCCCCAGCATTTT	CASRWGRSNQPQHF
TRBV6-1	TRBJ2-7	TRBD1	.	TGTGCCAGCAGTGTGTTGGACAGGGGGCCTACCTACGAGCAGTACTTC	CASSVLDRGPTYEQYF
TRBV11-2	TRBJ1-1	.	.	TGTGCCAGCAGTTCAGGGTACGGCACTGAAGCTTTCTTT	CASSSGYGTEAFF
TRBV7-9	TRBJ1-1	TRBD1	.	TGTGCCTTATCTAAGGACAGGGCCTCTGAAGCTTTCTTT	CALSKDRASEAFF
TRBV5-1	TRBJ2-4	TRBD2	.	TGCGCCAGCAGCTTGGGACTAGCGGGATCCTCCCGAAAAAACATTCAGTACTTC	CASSLGLAGSSRKNIQYF
TRBV6-5	TRBJ1-2	.	.	TGTGCCAGCAGAATAACACAGGCTAACTATGGCTACACCTTC	CASRITQANYGYTF
TRBV5-6	TRBJ2-1	.	.	TGTGCCAGCACCTTCACCAGCGGAGACGGGTACAATGAGCAGTTCTTC	CASTFTSGDGYNEQFF
TRBV30	TRBJ1-4	.	.	TGTGCCTGGAGCCAGGGACTGTTAACTAATGAAAAACTGTTTTTT	CAWSQGLLTNEKLFF